The rows below give T cell receptor beta chains drawn from one sample of a study of beta chain features in type 1 diabetes. Some clones are missing from TCRdb's copy, which holds only in-frame ones; the method was immunoSEQ multiplex PCR. The sample has a few hundred thousand clones; 15% to 20% are singletons. Source material: naive CD4+ T cells from blood. These receptor sequences come from a woman under 30 in good health. The CDR3 runs from the conserved cysteine through the conserved F or W. D genes are given only for firm matches. Expanded clones are given a class, and other clones once, few, many or no size at all.

clone_size d_call j_call v_call cdr3_aa cdr3_nt
few - TRBJ2-6 TRBV30 CAWRTSGANVLTF TGTGCCTGGAGGACTTCTGGGGCCAACGTCCTGACTTTC
- - TRBJ1-1 TRBV4-1 CASSQVGRKATEAFF TGCGCCAGCAGCCAAGTAGGGAGAAAAGCCACTGAAGCTTTCTTT
few TRBD2 TRBJ2-3 TRBV7-9 CASSRLTPAGGPSTDTQYF TGTGCCAGCAGCCGTCTTACTCCAGCGGGAGGGCCTAGCACAGATACGCAGTATTTT
few TRBD1 TRBJ2-7 TRBV30 CAWSGQGAGSQYF TGTGCCTGGAGTGGACAGGGGGCTGGGTCCCAGTACTTC
few - TRBJ1-2 TRBV7-2 CASSPNRDYYGYTF TGTGCCAGCAGCCCAAACCGGGATTACTATGGCTACACCTTC
- TRBD2 TRBJ2-3 TRBV18 CASSPPGLVLDTQYF TGTGCCAGCTCACCTCCGGGACTAGTACTTGATACGCAGTATTTT
few - TRBJ2-5 TRBV7-9 CASSDRGGRTAQETQYF TGTGCCAGCAGCGACCGGGGAGGGCGGACAGCCCAAGAGACCCAGTACTTC
- TRBD1 TRBJ1-2 TRBV6-1 CASRRTGVDGYTF TGTGCCAGCAGGAGGACAGGGGTTGATGGCTACACCTTC
- - TRBJ2-7 TRBV9 CASSVAPDRSYEQYF TGTGCCAGCAGCGTAGCACCCGACAGATCCTACGAGCAGTACTTC
few - TRBJ2-2 TRBV5-1 CASTTGNTGELFF TGCGCCAGCACTACGGGGAACACCGGGGAGCTGTTTTTT
few TRBD1 TRBJ2-3 TRBV11-2 CASNRSPGQGTDTQYF TGTGCCAGCAACCGAAGTCCGGGACAGGGAACAGATACGCAGTATTTT
few TRBD2 TRBJ2-1 TRBV29-1 CSVPSPRLAGVLGQFF TGCAGCGTCCCTTCCCCAAGGCTAGCGGGAGTTTTAGGGCAGTTCTTC
few - TRBJ1-4 TRBV7-9 CASSLNRVGRKLFF TGTGCCAGCAGCCTTAACAGGGTGGGCCGAAAACTGTTTTTT
- - TRBJ1-5 TRBV25-1 CASSVSGNQPQHF TGTGCCAGCAGTGTGTCGGGGAATCAGCCCCAGCATTTT
- - TRBJ1-3 TRBV29-1 CSVGGYSEGPSGNTIYF TGCAGCGTTGGTGGGTACAGCGAGGGCCCCTCTGGAAACACCATATATTTT
- TRBD1 TRBJ1-1 TRBV5-4 CASSPETRQGKAFF TGTGCCAGCAGCCCTGAGACGAGACAGGGGAAAGCTTTCTTT
few - TRBJ1-4 TRBV25-1 CASSEYWGRGEKLFF TGTGCCAGCAGTGAATATTGGGGGAGGGGTGAAAAACTGTTTTTT